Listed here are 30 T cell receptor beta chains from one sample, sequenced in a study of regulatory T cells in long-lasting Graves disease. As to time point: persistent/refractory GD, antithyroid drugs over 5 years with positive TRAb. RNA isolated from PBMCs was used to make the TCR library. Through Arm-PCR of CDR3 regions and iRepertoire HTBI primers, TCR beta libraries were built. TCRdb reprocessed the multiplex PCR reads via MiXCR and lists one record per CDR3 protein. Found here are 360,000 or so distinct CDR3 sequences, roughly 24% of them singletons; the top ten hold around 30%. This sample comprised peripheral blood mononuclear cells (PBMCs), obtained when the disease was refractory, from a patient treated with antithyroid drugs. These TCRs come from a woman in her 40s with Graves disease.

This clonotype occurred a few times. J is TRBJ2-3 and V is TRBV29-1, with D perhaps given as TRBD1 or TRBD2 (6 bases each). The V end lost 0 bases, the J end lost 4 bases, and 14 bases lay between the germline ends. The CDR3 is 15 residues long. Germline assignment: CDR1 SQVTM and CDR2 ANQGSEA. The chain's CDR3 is CSVEDLGGSADTQYF. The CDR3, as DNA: TGCAGCGTTGAAGATCTAGGGGGGAGCGCAGATACGCAGTATTTT.

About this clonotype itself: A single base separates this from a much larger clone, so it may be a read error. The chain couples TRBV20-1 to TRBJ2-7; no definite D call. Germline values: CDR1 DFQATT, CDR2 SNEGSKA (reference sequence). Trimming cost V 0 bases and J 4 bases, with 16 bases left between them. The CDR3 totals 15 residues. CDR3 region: CSARDPSGPVYEQYF. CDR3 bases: TGCAGTGCTAGAGATCCGTCAGGACCGGTTTACGAGCAGTACTTC.

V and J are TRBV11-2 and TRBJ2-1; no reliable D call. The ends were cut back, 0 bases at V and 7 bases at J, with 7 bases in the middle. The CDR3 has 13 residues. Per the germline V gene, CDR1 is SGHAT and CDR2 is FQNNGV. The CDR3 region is CASSLDPINEQFF. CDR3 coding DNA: TGTGCCAGCAGCTTAGATCCGATTAATGAGCAGTTCTTC.

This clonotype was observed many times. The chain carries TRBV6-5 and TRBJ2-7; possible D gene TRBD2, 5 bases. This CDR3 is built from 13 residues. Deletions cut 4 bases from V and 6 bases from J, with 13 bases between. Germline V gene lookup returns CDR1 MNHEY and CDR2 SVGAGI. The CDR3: CASSSLLRAEQYF. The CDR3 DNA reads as TGTGCCAGCAGTTCACTTCTGAGGGCCGAGCAGTACTTC.

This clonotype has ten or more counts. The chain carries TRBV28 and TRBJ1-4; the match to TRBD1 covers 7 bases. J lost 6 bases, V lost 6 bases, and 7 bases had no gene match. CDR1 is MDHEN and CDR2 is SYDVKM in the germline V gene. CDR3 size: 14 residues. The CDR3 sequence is CASSGQAGDEKLFF. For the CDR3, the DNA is TGTGCCAGCAGCGGACAGGCTGGGGATGAAAAACTGTTTTTT.

CDR3 sequence reads: CSNTRGPLLDEQFF. In DNA form, the CDR3 reads TGCAGTAATACCAGGGGGCCACTATTGGATGAGCAGTTCTTC. V is TRBV20-1 and J is TRBJ2-1, with 8 bases that match TRBD1. The CDR3 totals 14 residues. Germline V gives CDR1 DFQATT, CDR2 SNEGSKA (reference sequence). V trimming: 8 bases; J trimming: 8 bases; junction bases outside the gene matches: 14.

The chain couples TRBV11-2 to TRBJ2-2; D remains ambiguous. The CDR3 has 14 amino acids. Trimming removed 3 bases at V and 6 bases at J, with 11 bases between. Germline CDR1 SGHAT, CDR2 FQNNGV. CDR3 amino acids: CASSFYSQAGELFF. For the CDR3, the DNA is TGTGCCAGCAGCTTCTATTCCCAGGCCGGGGAGCTGTTTTTT. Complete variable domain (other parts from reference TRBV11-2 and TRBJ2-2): EAGVAQSPRYKIIEKRQSVAFWCNPISGHATLYWYQQILGQGPKLLIQFQNNGVVDDSQLPKDRFSAERLKGVDSTLKIQPAKLEDSAVYLCASSFYSQAGELFFGEGSRLTVL.

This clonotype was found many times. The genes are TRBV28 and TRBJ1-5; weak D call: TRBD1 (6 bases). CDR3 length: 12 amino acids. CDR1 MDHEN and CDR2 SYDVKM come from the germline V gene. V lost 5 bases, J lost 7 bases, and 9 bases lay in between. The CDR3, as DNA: TGTGCCAGCAGTCAGGGGAGCCAGCCCCAGCATTTT. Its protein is CASSQGSQPQHF.

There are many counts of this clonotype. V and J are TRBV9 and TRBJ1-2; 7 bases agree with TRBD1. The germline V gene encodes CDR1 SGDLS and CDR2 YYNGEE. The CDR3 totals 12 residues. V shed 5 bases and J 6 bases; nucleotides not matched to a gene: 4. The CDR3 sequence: CASSTGEHGYTF. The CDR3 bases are TGTGCCAGCAGTACAGGGGAGCATGGCTACACCTTC.

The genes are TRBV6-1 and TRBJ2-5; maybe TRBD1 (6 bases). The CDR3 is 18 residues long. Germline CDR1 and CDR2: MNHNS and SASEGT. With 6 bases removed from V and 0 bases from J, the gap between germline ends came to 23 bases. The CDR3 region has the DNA TGTGCCAGCAGGAGAGGAGTCTTGGGACAAGAGGACCAAGAGACCCAGTACTTC. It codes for CASRRGVLGQEDQETQYF.

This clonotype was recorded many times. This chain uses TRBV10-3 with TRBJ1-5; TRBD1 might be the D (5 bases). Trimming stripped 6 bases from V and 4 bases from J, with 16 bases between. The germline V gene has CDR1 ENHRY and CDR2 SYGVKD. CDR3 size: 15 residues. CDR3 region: CAISLSGTGNQPQHF. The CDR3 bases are TGTGCCATCAGCTTGTCCGGGACGGGAAATCAGCCCCAGCATTTT.

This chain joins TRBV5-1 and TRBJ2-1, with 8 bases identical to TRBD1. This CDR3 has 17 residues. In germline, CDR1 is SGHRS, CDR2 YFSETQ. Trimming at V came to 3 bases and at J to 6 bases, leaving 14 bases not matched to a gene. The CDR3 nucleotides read TGCGCCAGCAGCTCCGGACAGGGCATGCATGTGGGCAATGAGCAGTTCTTC. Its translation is CASSSGQGMHVGNEQFF. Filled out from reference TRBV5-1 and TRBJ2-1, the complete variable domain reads KAGVTQTPRYLIKTRGQQVTLSCSPISGHRSVSWYQQTPGQGLQFLFEYFSETQRNKGNFPGRFSGRQFSNSRSEMNVSTLELGDSALYLCASSSGQGMHVGNEQFFGPGTRLTVL.

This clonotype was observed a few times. In DNA, the CDR3 is TGTGCCAGCAGCCAAGCCCGGTACCTAGCGGGAGGAACCTACGAGCAGTACTTC. This translates into CASSQARYLAGGTYEQYF. The chain recombines TRBV14 with TRBJ2-7; 11 bases align to TRBD2. V lost 1 base and J lost 2; bases outside the gene matches: 10. The V gene's germline CDR1 is SGHDN and CDR2 FVKESK. The CDR3 length is 18 residues.

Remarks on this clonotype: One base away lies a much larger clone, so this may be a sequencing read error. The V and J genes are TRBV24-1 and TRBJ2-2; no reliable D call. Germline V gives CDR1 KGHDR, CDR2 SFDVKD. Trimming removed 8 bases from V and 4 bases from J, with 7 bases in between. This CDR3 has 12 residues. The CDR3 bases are TGTGCCACCATGGGTACCACCGGGGAGCTGTTTTTT. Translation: CATMGTTGELFF.

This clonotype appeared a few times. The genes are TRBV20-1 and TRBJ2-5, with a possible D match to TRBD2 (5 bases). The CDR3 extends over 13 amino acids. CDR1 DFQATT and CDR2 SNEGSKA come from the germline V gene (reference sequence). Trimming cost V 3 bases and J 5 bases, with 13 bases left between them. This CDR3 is CSASRRFQETQYF. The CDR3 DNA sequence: TGCAGTGCTAGTCGGAGGTTCCAGGAGACCCAGTACTTC.

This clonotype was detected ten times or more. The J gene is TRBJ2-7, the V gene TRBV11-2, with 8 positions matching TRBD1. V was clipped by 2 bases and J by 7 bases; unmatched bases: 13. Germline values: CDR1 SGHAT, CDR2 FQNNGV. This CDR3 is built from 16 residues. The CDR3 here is CASSLRMAQGDHEQYF. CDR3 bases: TGTGCCAGCAGCTTAAGGATGGCACAGGGGGATCATGAGCAGTACTTC. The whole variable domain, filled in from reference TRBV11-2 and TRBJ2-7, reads EAGVAQSPRYKIIEKRQSVAFWCNPISGHATLYWYQQILGQGPKLLIQFQNNGVVDDSQLPKDRFSAERLKGVDSTLKIQPAKLEDSAVYLCASSLRMAQGDHEQYFGPGTRLTVT.

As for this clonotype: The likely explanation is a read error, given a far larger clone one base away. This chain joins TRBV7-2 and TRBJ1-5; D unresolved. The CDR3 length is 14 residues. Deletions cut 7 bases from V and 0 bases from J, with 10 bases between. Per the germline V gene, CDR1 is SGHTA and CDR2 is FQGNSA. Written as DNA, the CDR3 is TGTGCCAGCAACGGACGGTATAGCAATCAGCCCCAGCATTTT. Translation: CASNGRYSNQPQHF.

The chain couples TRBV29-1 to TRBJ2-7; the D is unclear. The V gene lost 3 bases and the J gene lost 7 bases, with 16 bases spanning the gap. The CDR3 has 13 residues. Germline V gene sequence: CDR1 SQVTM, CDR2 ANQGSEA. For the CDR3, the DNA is TGCAGCGTTGATCGTGGAATGTCGGAAGAGCAGTACTTC. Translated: CSVDRGMSEEQYF.

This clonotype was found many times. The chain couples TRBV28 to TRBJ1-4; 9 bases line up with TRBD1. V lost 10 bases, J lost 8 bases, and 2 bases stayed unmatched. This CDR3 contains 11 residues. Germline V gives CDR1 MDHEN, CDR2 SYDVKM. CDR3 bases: TGTGCCATACAGGGGGCGGAAAAACTGTTTTTT. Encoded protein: CAIQGAEKLFF.

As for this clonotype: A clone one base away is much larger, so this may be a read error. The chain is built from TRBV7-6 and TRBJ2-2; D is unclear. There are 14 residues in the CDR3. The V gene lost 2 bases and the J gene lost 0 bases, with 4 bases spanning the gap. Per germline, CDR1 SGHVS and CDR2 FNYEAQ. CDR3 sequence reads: CASSLNANTGELFF. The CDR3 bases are TGTGCCAGCAGCTTAAACGCGAACACCGGGGAGCTGTTTTTT.

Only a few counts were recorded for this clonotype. For the CDR3, the DNA is TGCAGTGCTAGAGTAAAGGGAGTTGGGTTCTTC. Protein product: CSARVKGVGFF. The V and J genes are TRBV20-1 and TRBJ2-1, with D possibly TRBD2 on 5 matching bases. Germline V gives CDR1 DFQATT, CDR2 SNEGSKA (reference sequence). V was clipped by 1 base and J by 15 bases, with 13 bases between them. There are 11 residues in the CDR3.

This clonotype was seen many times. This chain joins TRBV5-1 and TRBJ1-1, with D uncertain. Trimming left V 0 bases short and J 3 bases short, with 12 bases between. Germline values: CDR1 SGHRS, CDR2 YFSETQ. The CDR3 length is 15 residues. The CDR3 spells CASSLVGGYYTEAFF. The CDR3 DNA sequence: TGCGCCAGCAGCTTGGTGGGCGGTTACTACACTGAAGCTTTCTTT.

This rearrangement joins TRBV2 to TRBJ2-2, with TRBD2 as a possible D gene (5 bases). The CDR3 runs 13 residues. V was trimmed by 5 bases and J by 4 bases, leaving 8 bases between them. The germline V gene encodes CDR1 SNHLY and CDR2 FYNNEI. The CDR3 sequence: CASSRGTTGELFF. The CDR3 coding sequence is TGTGCCAGCAGTCGGGGAACCACCGGGGAGCTGTTTTTT.

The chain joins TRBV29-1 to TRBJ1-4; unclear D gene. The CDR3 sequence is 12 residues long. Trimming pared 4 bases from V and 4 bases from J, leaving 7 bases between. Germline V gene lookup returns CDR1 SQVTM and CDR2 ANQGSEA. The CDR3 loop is CSVAGDNEKLFF. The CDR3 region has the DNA TGCAGCGTTGCTGGGGATAATGAAAAACTGTTTTTT.

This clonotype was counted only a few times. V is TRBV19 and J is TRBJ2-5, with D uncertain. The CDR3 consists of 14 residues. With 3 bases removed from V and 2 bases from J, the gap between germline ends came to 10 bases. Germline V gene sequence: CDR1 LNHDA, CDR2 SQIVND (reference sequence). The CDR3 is CASSILGKQETQYF. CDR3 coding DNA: TGTGCCAGTAGTATTTTGGGCAAGCAAGAGACCCAGTACTTC.

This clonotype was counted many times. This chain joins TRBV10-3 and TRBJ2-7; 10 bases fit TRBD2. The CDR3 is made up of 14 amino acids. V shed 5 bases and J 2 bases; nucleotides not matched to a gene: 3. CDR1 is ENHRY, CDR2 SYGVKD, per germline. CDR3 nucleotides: TGTGCCATCAGTCGGACTAGCGGAGCCTACGAGCAGTACTTC. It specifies CAISRTSGAYEQYF.

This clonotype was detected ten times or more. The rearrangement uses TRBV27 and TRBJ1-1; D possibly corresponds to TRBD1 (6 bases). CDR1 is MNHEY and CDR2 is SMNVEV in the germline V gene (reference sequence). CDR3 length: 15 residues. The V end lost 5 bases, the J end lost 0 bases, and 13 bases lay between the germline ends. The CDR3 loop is CASSITGTLNTEAFF. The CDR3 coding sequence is TGTGCCAGCAGTATTACCGGGACACTGAACACTGAAGCTTTCTTT.

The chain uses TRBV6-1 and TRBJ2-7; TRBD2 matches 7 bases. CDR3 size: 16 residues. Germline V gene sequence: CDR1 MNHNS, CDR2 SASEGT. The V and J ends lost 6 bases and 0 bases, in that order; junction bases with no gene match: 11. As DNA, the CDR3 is TGTGCCAGCAGCCTACTGGGGGGAGGGAGCTCCTACGAGCAGTACTTC. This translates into CASSLLGGGSSYEQYF.

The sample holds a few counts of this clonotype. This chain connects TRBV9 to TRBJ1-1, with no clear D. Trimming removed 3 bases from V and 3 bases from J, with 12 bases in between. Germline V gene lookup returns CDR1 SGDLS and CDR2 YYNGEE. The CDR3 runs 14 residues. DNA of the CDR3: TGTGCCAGCAGCGATGGAAGATCCTACACTGAAGCTTTCTTT. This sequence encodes CASSDGRSYTEAFF. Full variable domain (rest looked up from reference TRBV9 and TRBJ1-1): DSGVTQTPKHLITATGQRVTLRCSPRSGDLSVYWYQQSLDQGLQFLIQYYNGEERAKGNILERFSAQQFPDLHSELNLSSLELGDSALYFCASSDGRSYTEAFFGQGTRLTVV.

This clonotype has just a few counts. CDR3 sequence: CASSSDRAPVKLFF. CDR3 DNA sequence: TGTGCCAGCAGCTCAGACAGAGCCCCAGTAAAACTGTTTTTT. The genes are TRBV7-9 and TRBJ1-4; D is possibly TRBD1 (5 bases). Germline V gene data show CDR1 as SEHNR and CDR2 as FQNEAQ (reference sequence). Trimming removed 4 bases at V and 10 bases at J, with 16 bases between. The CDR3 extends over 14 amino acids.